This TCR beta chain appears in the sequencing data of a study of regulatory T cells in long-lasting Graves disease. Overall study: Graves' patients with a new diagnosis had received antithyroid drugs under 3 months.

The germline gives CDR1 DFQATT, CDR2 SNEGSKA (reference sequence). V gave up 5 bases and J gave up 7 bases; unmatched junction bases: 12. The CDR3 is 15 amino acids. The time point was: newly diagnosed GD, antithyroid drugs for less than 3 months. RNA isolated from PBMCs was used to make the TCR library. Library construction for TCR beta used iRepertoire HTBI primers and Arm-PCR of CDR3 regions. In TCRdb, the multiplex PCR reads were re-called with MiXCR into one record per CDR3 protein. The sample lists about 530,000 distinct CDR3 sequences, about 15% occurring once. Separately, the same data were catalogued under a study of T cells in Graves' hyperthyroidism and ophthalmopathy. From that second work: Hyperthyroidism was newly diagnosed in patients aged 18 to 65 (duration under 2 months). The TCR CDR3 was amplified in a first-round RT-PCR using the HTBI primer set. A model of 13 V-J features distinguished ophthalmopathy from stable hyperthyroidism.

The sequence derives from a woman aged 35-65 years with Graves disease. The chain combines TRBV20-1 with TRBJ2-5; 11 bases are shared with TRBD1. Here the sequenced sample was peripheral blood mononuclear cells (PBMCs), taken at new diagnosis, from a patient treated with antithyroid drugs. This chain's CDR3 is CSAQRTGGPAGTQYF. DNA for the CDR3: TGCAGTGCTCAACGGACAGGGGGCCCCGCCGGGACCCAGTACTTC.